This is a list of T cell receptor beta chains from one sample in a study of T cell repertoires in cytomegalovirus infection. Their antigen targets remain unknown. TCRdb itself ran the reads through MiXCR, one entry per CDR3 protein. The table shows a few hundred thousand distinct CDR3 sequences, with around 25% occurring only once. Sequenced material: cultured PBMCs, taken from culture after CMV antigen stimulation. These receptors were taken from a human donor in good health (CMV status not recorded). Some clones in this sample may be carry-over from other donors' samples. Each CDR3 is given with its conserved first and last residue. Each record gives: J gene, clone size, D gene, V gene, CDR3 protein, CDR3 DNA. The D gene is left open where the match is weak. A clone size is listed for some rows: how often the clone was seen (once, few, many), or a class if it is expanded.

TRBJ2-5 . . TRBV18 CASSPQQETQYF TGTGCCAGCTCACCACAACAAGAGACCCAGTACTTC
TRBJ1-2 few . TRBV11-2 CASSSRGGGYTF TGTGCCAGCAGCTCTCGGGGGGGAGGCTACACCTTC
TRBJ2-7 few . TRBV15 CATSRDRGTDEQYF TGTGCCACCAGCAGAGATCGGGGTACCGACGAGCAGTACTTC
TRBJ1-3 few . TRBV7-9 CASSSRRLHTIYF TGTGCCAGCAGCTCAAGACGGCTCCACACCATATATTTT
TRBJ2-1 few . TRBV6-5 CASSYQSVDEQFF TGTGCCAGCAGTTACCAGTCCGTCGATGAGCAGTTCTTC
TRBJ1-5 . TRBD1 TRBV6-2/TRBV6-3 CASSKWTGNSNQPQHF TGTGCCAGCAGTAAATGGACAGGGAATAGCAATCAGCCCCAGCATTTT
TRBJ2-5 . TRBD2 TRBV5-6 CASSKGLAGQETQYF TGTGCCAGCAGCAAGGGACTAGCGGGCCAAGAGACCCAGTACTTC
TRBJ2-1 few . TRBV18 CASSPQGPHEQFF TGTGCCAGCTCACCCCAGGGGCCCCATGAGCAGTTCTTC
TRBJ2-2 . . TRBV6-5 CASRPTLKGSGELFF TGTGCCAGCAGGCCCACTCTAAAGGGTAGCGGGGAGCTGTTTTTT
TRBJ2-1 . TRBD2 TRBV20-1 CSARVSGRANEQFF TGCAGTGCTAGAGTTAGCGGGAGGGCAAATGAGCAGTTCTTC
TRBJ2-3 . . TRBV19 CASNTWGQSDTQYF TGTGCCAGTAACACATGGGGACAATCAGATACGCAGTATTTT
TRBJ2-3 . TRBD2 TRBV27 CASSERTSGGITDTQYF TGTGCCAGCAGCGAGCGGACTAGCGGGGGAATAACAGATACGCAGTATTTT
TRBJ2-3 . . TRBV6-2/TRBV6-3 CASSSLFRDTQYF TGTGCCAGCAGTTCACTGTTCAGGGATACGCAGTATTTT
TRBJ1-5 . TRBD1 TRBV15 CATSRRTGVNQPQHF TGTGCCACCAGCAGACGAACAGGGGTCAATCAGCCCCAGCATTTT
TRBJ2-3 many . TRBV29-1 CSVGQKGTDTQYF TGCAGCGTCGGACAGAAGGGTACAGATACGCAGTATTTT
TRBJ1-2 . . TRBV11-3 CASSHMREGYTF TGTGCCAGCAGCCACATGCGGGAGGGCTACACCTTC
TRBJ2-3 . . TRBV5-1 CASSLADTRGRSGTDTQYF TGCGCCAGCAGCTTGGCTGACACCCGGGGAAGATCCGGCACAGATACGCAGTATTTT
TRBJ2-3 . . TRBV28 CASTGPSDTQYF TGTGCCAGCACTGGACCCTCAGATACGCAGTATTTT
TRBJ2-3 many . TRBV7-2 CASSLDSGGTDTQYF TGTGCCAGCAGCTTAGACTCCGGTGGCACAGATACGCAGTATTTT
TRBJ2-6 . . TRBV11-2 CASSSDNSGANVLTF TGTGCCAGCAGCTCGGACAACTCTGGGGCCAACGTCCTGACTTTC
TRBJ2-5 . . TRBV29-1 CSEQIQGETQYF TGCAGCGAGCAGATCCAGGGAGAGACCCAGTACTTC
TRBJ2-7 . TRBD2 TRBV6-2/TRBV6-3 CASSTTSFGYEQYF TGTGCCAGCAGTACGACTAGCTTCGGGTACGAGCAGTACTTC
TRBJ2-5 . . TRBV30 CAWSSGQETQYF TGTGCCTGGAGTAGCGGGCAAGAGACCCAGTACTTC
TRBJ1-2 . . TRBV19 CASSLRTVSYGYTF TGTGCCAGTAGTCTGAGGACGGTCTCCTATGGCTACACCTTC
TRBJ2-3 few . TRBV7-8 CASCERAVGTDTQYF TGTGCCAGCTGTGAGAGGGCCGTCGGTACAGATACGCAGTATTTT
TRBJ2-4 . TRBD1 TRBV7-9 CASSEDRLAKNIQYF TGTGCCAGCAGCGAGGACAGGCTAGCCAAAAACATTCAGTACTTC
TRBJ1-4 few TRBD1 TRBV19 CASQPGQGEKLFF TGTGCCAGTCAGCCGGGACAGGGAGAAAAACTGTTTTTT
TRBJ2-3 many . TRBV7-2 CASSLDSPPDTQYF TGTGCCAGCAGCTTAGACAGCCCCCCAGATACGCAGTATTTT
TRBJ1-5 . . TRBV19 CASSSTRTGQPQHF TGTGCCAGTAGTTCCACAAGGACCGGTCAGCCCCAGCATTTT
TRBJ2-3 many . TRBV7-8 CASSLRGGAPVGRPDTQYF TGTGCCAGCAGCTTGCGCGGAGGGGCCCCTGTCGGTCGTCCAGATACGCAGTATTTT
TRBJ2-6 few . TRBV6-2/TRBV6-3 CASSYDLIGANVLTF TGTGCCAGCAGTTACGACTTAATTGGGGCCAACGTCCTGACTTTC
TRBJ1-3 . . TRBV7-9 CASSLTDITSGNTIYF TGTGCCAGCAGCTTAACGGATATTACCTCTGGAAACACCATATATTTT
TRBJ1-5 many . TRBV7-8 CASSLAGTNQPQHF TGTGCCAGCAGCTTAGCTGGCACCAATCAGCCCCAGCATTTT
TRBJ2-5 many . TRBV6-2/TRBV6-3 CASSYSDSQETQYF TGTGCCAGCAGTTACTCGGACAGCCAAGAGACCCAGTACTTC
TRBJ2-7 . . TRBV7-2 CASSITGSYEQYF TGTGCCAGCAGCATAACAGGATCCTACGAGCAGTACTTC
TRBJ1-2 . TRBD1 TRBV6-2/TRBV6-3 CASSESQGARGYTF TGTGCCAGCAGCGAGTCTCAGGGGGCCCGGGGCTACACCTTC
TRBJ1-4 . . TRBV11-2 CASSSQGTTNEKLFF TGTGCCAGCAGCTCCCAGGGGACTACTAATGAAAAACTGTTTTTT
TRBJ1-1 few . TRBV11-3 CASSQRGGFTEAFF TGTGCCAGCAGCCAAAGGGGGGGGTTCACTGAAGCTTTCTTT
TRBJ1-6 few . TRBV4-3 CASSRQNYNSPLHF TGCGCCAGCAGTCGACAGAACTATAATTCACCCCTCCACTTT
TRBJ2-2 few TRBD1 TRBV29-1 CSVSQGESTGELFF TGCAGCGTTTCGCAGGGGGAGAGCACCGGGGAGCTGTTTTTT
TRBJ2-7 few TRBD2 TRBV6-2/TRBV6-3 CASSEPGLARYEQYF TGTGCCAGCAGTGAACCGGGACTAGCGCGTTACGAGCAGTACTTC
TRBJ1-1 few . TRBV29-1 CSVGARGNTEAFF TGCAGCGTTGGGGCGAGGGGGAACACTGAAGCTTTCTTT
TRBJ2-3 . . TRBV5-1 CASSLAPGRGADTQYF TGCGCCAGCAGCTTGGCTCCGGGCCGAGGTGCAGATACGCAGTATTTT
TRBJ2-1 . TRBD2 TRBV29-1 CSVASGSSYNEQFF TGCAGCGTTGCTAGCGGGAGCTCCTACAATGAGCAGTTCTTC
TRBJ2-7 . TRBD2 TRBV7-2 CASSSDGLAGSYEQYF TGTGCCAGCAGTTCCGATGGGCTAGCGGGGTCCTACGAGCAGTACTTC
TRBJ1-1 many . TRBV7-3 CASSLNQATEAFF TGTGCCAGCAGCTTAAATCAGGCGACTGAAGCTTTCTTT
TRBJ2-2 . TRBD2 TRBV6-1 CAGRLAGGSGELFF TGTGCCGGTCGACTAGCGGGAGGGTCCGGGGAGCTGTTTTTT
TRBJ2-3 few . TRBV5-1 CASSPDGGLTDTQYF TGCGCCAGCAGCCCCGACGGCGGTCTCACAGATACGCAGTATTTT
TRBJ2-5 many . TRBV12-3/TRBV12-4 CASSLAGTETQYF TGTGCCAGCAGTTTGGCGGGTACAGAGACCCAGTACTTC
TRBJ2-1 . . TRBV12-3/TRBV12-4 CAVGNGDEQFF TGTGCCGTGGGAAATGGGGATGAGCAGTTCTTC